The rows below give T cell receptor beta chains drawn from one sample of a study of T-cell reconstitution after alpha-beta-depleted transplantation in children. Each CDR3 protein is one row after TCRdb ran MiXCR on the PCR reads. The table has about 350,000 distinct CDR3 sequences, about an eighth seen once. Sequencing was performed on PBMCs, taken from the stem cell graft. All receptors come from a human donor who donated a stem cell graft to a child with Fanconi anemia. CDR3s include the opening cysteine and the closing phenylalanine or tryptophan. Fields, in order: D gene, J gene, clone size, V gene, CDR3 DNA, CDR3 protein. A D gene is named only where the DNA matches it firmly. The size of a clone is reported for some rows only, either as once, few or many, or as a class for expanded clones.

TRBD2	TRBJ2-2	-	TRBV6-2/TRBV6-3	TGTGCCAGCAGTTACACGCGAGGGACTAGCGGGGGGGCAGTCACCGGGGAGCTGTTTTTT	CASSYTRGTSGGAVTGELFF
TRBD2	TRBJ2-7	few	TRBV5-1	TGCGCCAGCAACAGCGGGGGGCTCTCCTACGAGCAGTACTTC	CASNSGGLSYEQYF
-	TRBJ1-2	many	TRBV6-1	TGTGCCAGCAGTCCAACGCCGCTAGGGTATGGAGGCTACACCTTC	CASSPTPLGYGGYTF
-	TRBJ2-3	-	TRBV24-1	TGTGCCACCAGTGATTCCCCCCCGGCGGATACGCAGTATTTT	CATSDSPPADTQYF
TRBD2	TRBJ2-3	many	TRBV28	TGTGCCAGCAGGTCGACTAGCGGGGGGTCAGATACGCAGTATTTT	CASRSTSGGSDTQYF
-	TRBJ2-1	many	TRBV24-1	TGTGCCACCAGTGAGGCGGGGCCGGGGTACAATGAGCAGTTCTTC	CATSEAGPGYNEQFF
TRBD2	TRBJ2-1	-	TRBV7-9	TGTGCCAGCAGCCCCCGGACTAGCGGGGCAGATGAGCAGTTCTTC	CASSPRTSGADEQFF
-	TRBJ1-5	few	TRBV28	TGTGCCAGCAGTTTAAATGGGGGCTGGGATCAGCCCCAGCATTTT	CASSLNGGWDQPQHF
-	TRBJ1-1	few	TRBV14	TGTGCCAGCAGCCAACGGGACGGTAACACTGAAGCTTTCTTT	CASSQRDGNTEAFF
-	TRBJ2-1	many	TRBV9	TGTGCCAGCAGCCCAGAGGTCTCTGGGGTCGGTGAGCAGTTCTTC	CASSPEVSGVGEQFF
-	TRBJ2-2	many	TRBV24-1	TGTGCCACCAGTGATCCGCCGGGCGGGGAGCTGTTTTTT	CATSDPPGGELFF
TRBD1	TRBJ2-3	many	TRBV4-3	TGCGCCAGCAGCCAGGGACAGGGGAGCACAGATACGCAGTATTTT	CASSQGQGSTDTQYF
-	TRBJ2-3	many	TRBV5-1	TGCGCCAGCAGCAGGCTCCAAGGACGCACAGATACGCAGTATTTT	CASSRLQGRTDTQYF
-	TRBJ2-7	few	TRBV11-2	TGTGCCAGCAGCTTAGTGGTGGGGCTAGGCGAGCAGTACTTC	CASSLVVGLGEQYF
-	TRBJ1-5	few	TRBV18	TGTGCCATCACGCCGCAGCCCCAGCATTTT	CAITPQPQHF
-	TRBJ2-2	few	TRBV19	TGTGCCAGTATTATGACAGGAACCTCCACAGGGGAGCTGTTTTTT	CASIMTGTSTGELFF
-	TRBJ1-2	-	TRBV3-1	TGTGCCAGCAGCCAAGAAGGGGCCGGAGGCTACACCTTC	CASSQEGAGGYTF
-	TRBJ1-2	-	TRBV11-2	TGTGCCAGCAGCTTCGCCCCAATTTTGCTCACCTTC	CASSFAPILLTF
-	TRBJ1-2	few	TRBV11-2	TGTGCCAGTCAACATCTTAGCTCTGGCTACACCTTC	CASQHLSSGYTF
-	TRBJ1-4	few	TRBV27	TGTGCCAGCAGTTTCTCAGGGGTGGGCGAAAAACTGTTTTTT	CASSFSGVGEKLFF
TRBD1	TRBJ1-1	-	TRBV3-1	TGTGCCAGCAGCCAAGATAGAAGGGGGCGCGCAAACGCTGAAGCTTTCTTT	CASSQDRRGRANAEAFF
TRBD1	TRBJ1-2	-	TRBV15	TGTGCCACCAGCAGAGACAGCGTGACAGGGGTACATGGCTACACCTTC	CATSRDSVTGVHGYTF
-	TRBJ1-6	few	TRBV11-2	TGTGCCAGCAGCCTTAGAGTCCAGGGCGGTTCACCCCTCCACTTT	CASSLRVQGGSPLHF
-	TRBJ2-1	few	TRBV10-3	TGTGCCATCAGTGAGCTGGGGCAGAGTTACAATGAGCAGTTCTTC	CAISELGQSYNEQFF
-	TRBJ1-2	few	TRBV12-3/TRBV12-4	TGTGCCAGCAGTTTAAGGGATCTGAGTGGCTACACCTTC	CASSLRDLSGYTF
-	TRBJ1-2	few	TRBV29-1	TGCAGCGTTGAAACCCCACTAGGCTACACCTTC	CSVETPLGYTF
-	TRBJ1-3	few	TRBV29-1	TGCAGCGGTAGGTTCGGAAACACCATATATTTT	CSGRFGNTIYF
TRBD2	TRBJ2-1	few	TRBV7-9	TGTGCCAGCCGAGCCAGCGGGGTTTACAATGAGCAGTTCTTC	CASRASGVYNEQFF
-	TRBJ1-6	-	TRBV2	TGTGCCAGCAGTACAGACTATAATTCACCCCTCCACTTT	CASSTDYNSPLHF
-	TRBJ1-1	many	TRBV7-2	TGTGCCAGCAGCTCCGATGGACATGTTGAAGCTTTCTTT	CASSSDGHVEAFF
TRBD2	TRBJ2-1	-	TRBV9	TGTGCCAGCAGCGTAGAGTGGGGGCTAGCGGGGGGCGTCAATGAGCAGTTCTTC	CASSVEWGLAGGVNEQFF
-	TRBJ2-3	-	TRBV4-3	TGCGCCAGCAGCCAAGATAGCACCACAGATACGCAGTATTTT	CASSQDSTTDTQYF
-	TRBJ2-7	-	TRBV14	TGTGCCAGCAGCCATTGGGGGCTTCCCTACGAGCAGTACTTC	CASSHWGLPYEQYF
TRBD2	TRBJ2-5	few	TRBV4-2	TGTGCCAGCAGCCTCGGGACTAGCGGGAGGAGAGTGGAAGAGACCCAGTACTTC	CASSLGTSGRRVEETQYF
-	TRBJ1-6	few	TRBV11-2	TGTGCCAGCAGCCAAGGCGGGGCAGGTTCACCCCTCCACTTT	CASSQGGAGSPLHF
TRBD1	TRBJ2-5	-	TRBV5-5	TGTGCCAGCAGCTCAAGGACAGGGTGGACGGAGACCCAGTACTTC	CASSSRTGWTETQYF
TRBD1	TRBJ2-1	-	TRBV4-2	TGTGCCAGCAGCCAGCCGGGACAGCCCAATGAGCAGTTCTTC	CASSQPGQPNEQFF
-	TRBJ2-2	many	TRBV12-3/TRBV12-4	TGTGCCAGCAGGTTACTAGGGGGACCCAACACCGGGGAGCTGTTTTTT	CASRLLGGPNTGELFF
-	TRBJ2-1	many	TRBV12-3/TRBV12-4	TGTGCCAGCAGTTTGGCTGGTGAGCAGTTCTTC	CASSLAGEQFF
-	TRBJ1-1	-	TRBV28	TGTGCCAGCGGACCAATGGAGGCTTTCTTT	CASGPMEAFF
-	TRBJ2-5	many	TRBV9	TGTGCCAGCAGCGTACTGGGGGAGACCCAGTACTTC	CASSVLGETQYF